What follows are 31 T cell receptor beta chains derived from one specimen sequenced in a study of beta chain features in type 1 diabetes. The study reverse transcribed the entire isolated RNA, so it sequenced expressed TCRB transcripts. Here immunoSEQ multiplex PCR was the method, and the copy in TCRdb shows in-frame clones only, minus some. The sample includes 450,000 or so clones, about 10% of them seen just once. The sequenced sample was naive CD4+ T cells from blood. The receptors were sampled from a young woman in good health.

DNA for the CDR3: TGCAGTGCTAGAGATGACGAAAAACTGTTTTTT. Translation: CSARDDEKLFF. The chain has TRBV20-1 and TRBJ1-4; D not certain. The germline V and J ends were trimmed by 0 bases and 8 bases, with 4 bases remaining between them. CDR1 is DFQATT, CDR2 SNEGSKA, per germline (reference sequence). The CDR3 is 11 amino acids.

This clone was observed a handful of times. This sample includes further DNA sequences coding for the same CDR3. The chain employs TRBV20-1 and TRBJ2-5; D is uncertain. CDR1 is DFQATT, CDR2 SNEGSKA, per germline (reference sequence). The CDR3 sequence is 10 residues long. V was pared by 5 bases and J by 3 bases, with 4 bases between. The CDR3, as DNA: TGCAGTGCTTCCAAAGAGACCCAGTACTTC. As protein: CSASKETQYF.

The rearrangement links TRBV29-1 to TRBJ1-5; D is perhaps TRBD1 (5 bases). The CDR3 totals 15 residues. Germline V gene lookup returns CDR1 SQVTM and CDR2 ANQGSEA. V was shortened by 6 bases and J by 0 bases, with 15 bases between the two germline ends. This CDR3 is CSVTHRTDSNQPQHF. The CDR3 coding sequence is TGCAGCGTAACTCACAGGACCGATAGCAATCAGCCCCAGCATTTT.

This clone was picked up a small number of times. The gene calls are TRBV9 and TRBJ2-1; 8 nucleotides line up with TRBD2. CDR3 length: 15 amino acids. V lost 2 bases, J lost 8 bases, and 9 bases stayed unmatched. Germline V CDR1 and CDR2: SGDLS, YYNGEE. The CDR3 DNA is TGTGCCAGCAGCGTGACTAGCGTACTGGGCTATGAGCAGTTCTTC. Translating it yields CASSVTSVLGYEQFF.

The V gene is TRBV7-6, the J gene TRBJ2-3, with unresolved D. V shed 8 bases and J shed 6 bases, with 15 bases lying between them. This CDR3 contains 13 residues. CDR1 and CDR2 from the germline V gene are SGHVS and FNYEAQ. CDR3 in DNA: TGTGCCAGCGGATCCGCTCAATCGGATACGCAGTATTTT. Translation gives CASGSAQSDTQYF.

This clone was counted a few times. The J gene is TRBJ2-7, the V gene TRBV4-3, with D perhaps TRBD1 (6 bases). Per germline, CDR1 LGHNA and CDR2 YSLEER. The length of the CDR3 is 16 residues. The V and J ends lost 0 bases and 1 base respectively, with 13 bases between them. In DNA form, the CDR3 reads TGCGCCAGCAGCCAAGACTCGGCAGGGACATCCTACGAGCAGTACTTC. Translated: CASSQDSAGTSYEQYF.

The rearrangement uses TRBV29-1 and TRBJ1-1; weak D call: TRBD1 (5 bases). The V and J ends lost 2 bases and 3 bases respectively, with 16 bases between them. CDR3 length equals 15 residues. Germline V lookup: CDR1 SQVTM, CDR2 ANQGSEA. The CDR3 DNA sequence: TGCAGCGTTGAACTCCGACAGAAAAAAGACACTGAAGCTTTCTTT. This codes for CSVELRQKKDTEAFF.

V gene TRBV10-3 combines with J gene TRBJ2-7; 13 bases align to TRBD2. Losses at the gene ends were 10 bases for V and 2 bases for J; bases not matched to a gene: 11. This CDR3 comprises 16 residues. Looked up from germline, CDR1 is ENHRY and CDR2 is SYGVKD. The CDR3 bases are TGTGCCACCGCCCCACGACTAGCGGGGGGCCCCTACGAGCAGTACGTC. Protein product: CATAPRLAGGPYEQYV.

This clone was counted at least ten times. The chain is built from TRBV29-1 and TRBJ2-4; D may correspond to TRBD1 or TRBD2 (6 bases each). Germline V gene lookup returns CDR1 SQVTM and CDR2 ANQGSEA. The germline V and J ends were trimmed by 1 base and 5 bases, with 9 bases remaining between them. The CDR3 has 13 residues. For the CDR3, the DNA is TGCAGCGTTGAAGCGGGGGCGGAAAACATTCAGTACTTC. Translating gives CSVEAGAENIQYF.

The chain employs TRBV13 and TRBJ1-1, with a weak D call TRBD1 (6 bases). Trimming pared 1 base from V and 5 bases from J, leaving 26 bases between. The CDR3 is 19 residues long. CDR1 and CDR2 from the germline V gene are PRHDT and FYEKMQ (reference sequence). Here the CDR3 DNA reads TGTGCCAGCAGCTTAGATAGGCGTCACAGTGACAGGATTGCTACTGAAGCTTTCTTT. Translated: CASSLDRRHSDRIATEAFF.

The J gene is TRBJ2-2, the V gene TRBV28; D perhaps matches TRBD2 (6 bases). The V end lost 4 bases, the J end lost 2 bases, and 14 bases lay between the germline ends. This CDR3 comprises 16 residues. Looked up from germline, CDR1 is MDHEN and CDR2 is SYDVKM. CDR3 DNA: TGTGCCAGCAGTTCGAAACGCGGGGTTAACACCGGGGAGCTGTTTTTT. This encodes CASSSKRGVNTGELFF.

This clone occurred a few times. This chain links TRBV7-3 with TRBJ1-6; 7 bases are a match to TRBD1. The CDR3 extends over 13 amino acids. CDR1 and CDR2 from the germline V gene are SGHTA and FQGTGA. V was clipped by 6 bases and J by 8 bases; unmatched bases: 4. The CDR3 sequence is CASRLTGDSPLHF. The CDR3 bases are TGTGCCAGCAGACTAACAGGGGATTCACCCCTCCACTTT.

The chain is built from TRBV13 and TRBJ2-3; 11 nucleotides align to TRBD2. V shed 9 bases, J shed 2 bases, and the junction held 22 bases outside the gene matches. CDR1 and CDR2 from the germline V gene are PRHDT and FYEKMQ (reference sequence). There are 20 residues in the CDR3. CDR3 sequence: CASSISLGLAGGQDTDTQYF. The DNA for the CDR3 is TGTGCCAGTTCGATCTCCCTCGGGCTAGCGGGGGGCCAGGACACAGATACGCAGTATTTT. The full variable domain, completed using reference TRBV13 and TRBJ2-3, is AAGVIQSPRHLIKEKRETATLKCYPIPRHDTVYWYQQGPGQDPQFLISFYEKMQSDKGSIPDRFSAQQFSDYHSELNMSSLELGDSALYFCASSISLGLAGGQDTDTQYFGPGTRLTVL.

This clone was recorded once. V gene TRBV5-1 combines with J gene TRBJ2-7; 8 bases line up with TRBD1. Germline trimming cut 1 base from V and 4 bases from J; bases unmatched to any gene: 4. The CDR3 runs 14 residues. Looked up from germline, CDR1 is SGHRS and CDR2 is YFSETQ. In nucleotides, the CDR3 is TGCGCCAGCAGCTTGTCAGGGGGCGAATACGAGCAGTACGTC. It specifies CASSLSGGEYEQYV.

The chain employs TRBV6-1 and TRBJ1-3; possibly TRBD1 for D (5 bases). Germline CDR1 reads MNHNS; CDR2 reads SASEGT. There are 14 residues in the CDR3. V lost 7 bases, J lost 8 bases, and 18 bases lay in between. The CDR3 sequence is CASTSGGFSDTIYF. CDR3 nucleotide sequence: TGTGCCAGCACCTCCGGGGGGTTTTCGGACACCATATATTTT.

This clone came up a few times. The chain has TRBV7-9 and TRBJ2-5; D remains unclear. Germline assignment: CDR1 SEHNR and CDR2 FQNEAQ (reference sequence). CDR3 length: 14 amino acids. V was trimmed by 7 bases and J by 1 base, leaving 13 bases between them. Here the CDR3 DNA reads TGTGCCAGCATCCGCGGCGGAGCCCAAGAGACCCAGTACTTC. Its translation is CASIRGGAQETQYF.

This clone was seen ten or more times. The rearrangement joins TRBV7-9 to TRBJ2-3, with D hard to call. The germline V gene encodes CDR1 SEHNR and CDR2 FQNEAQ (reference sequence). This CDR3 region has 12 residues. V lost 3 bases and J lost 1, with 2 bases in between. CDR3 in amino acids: CASSFGTDTQYF. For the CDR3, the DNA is TGTGCCAGCAGCTTCGGCACAGATACGCAGTATTTT.

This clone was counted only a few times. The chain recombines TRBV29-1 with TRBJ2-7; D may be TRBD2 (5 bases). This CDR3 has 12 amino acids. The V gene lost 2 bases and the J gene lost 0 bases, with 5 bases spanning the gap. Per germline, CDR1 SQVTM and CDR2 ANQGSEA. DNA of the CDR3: TGCAGCGTTGAAACTAGCTCCTACGAGCAGTACTTC. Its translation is CSVETSSYEQYF.

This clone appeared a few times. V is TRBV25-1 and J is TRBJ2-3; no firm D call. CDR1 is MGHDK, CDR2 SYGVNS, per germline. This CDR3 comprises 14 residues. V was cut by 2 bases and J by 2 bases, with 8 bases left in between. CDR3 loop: CASSERVPTDTQYF. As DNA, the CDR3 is TGTGCCAGCAGTGAACGGGTACCCACAGATACGCAGTATTTT. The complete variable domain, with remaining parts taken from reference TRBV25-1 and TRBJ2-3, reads EADIYQTPRYLVIGTGKKITLECSQTMGHDKMYWYQQDPGMELHLIHYSYGVNSTEKGDLSSESTVSRIRTEHFPLTLESARPSHTSQYLCASSERVPTDTQYFGPGTRLTVL.

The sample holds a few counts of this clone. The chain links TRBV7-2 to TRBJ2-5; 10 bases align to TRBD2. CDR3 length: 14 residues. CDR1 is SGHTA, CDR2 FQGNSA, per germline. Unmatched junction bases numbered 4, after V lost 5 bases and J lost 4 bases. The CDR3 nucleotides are TGTGCCAGCAGCCCGGGACTAGCGAGAGAGACCCAGTACTTC. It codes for CASSPGLARETQYF.

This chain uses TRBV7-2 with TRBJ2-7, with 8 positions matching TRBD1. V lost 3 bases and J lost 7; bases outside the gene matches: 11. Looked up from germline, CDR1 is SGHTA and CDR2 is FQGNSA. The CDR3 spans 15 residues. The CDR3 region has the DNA TGTGCCAGCAGCTTTCGGCAGACAGGGGTGGGTGAGCAGTACTTC. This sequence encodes CASSFRQTGVGEQYF.

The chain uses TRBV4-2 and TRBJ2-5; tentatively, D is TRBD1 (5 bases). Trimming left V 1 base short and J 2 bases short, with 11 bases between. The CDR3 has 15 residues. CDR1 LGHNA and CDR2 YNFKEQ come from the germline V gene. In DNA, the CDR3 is TGTGCCAGCAGCCAAGGGGGCCGGATTCAAGAGACCCAGTACTTC. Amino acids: CASSQGGRIQETQYF.

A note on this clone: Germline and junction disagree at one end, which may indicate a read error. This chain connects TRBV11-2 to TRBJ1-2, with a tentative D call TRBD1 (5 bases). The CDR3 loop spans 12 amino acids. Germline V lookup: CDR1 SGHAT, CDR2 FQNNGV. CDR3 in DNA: TGTGCCAGCAGCGCAGAGACAGCTTCTCTTGCCTTC. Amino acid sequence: CASSAETASLAF.

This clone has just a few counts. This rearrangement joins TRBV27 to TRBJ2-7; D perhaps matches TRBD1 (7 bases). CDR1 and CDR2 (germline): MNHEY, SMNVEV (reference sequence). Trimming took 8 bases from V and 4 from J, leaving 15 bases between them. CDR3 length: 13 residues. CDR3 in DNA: TGTGCCAGCCAGGGGGGCCCCGGTTACGAGCAGTACGTC. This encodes CASQGGPGYEQYV.

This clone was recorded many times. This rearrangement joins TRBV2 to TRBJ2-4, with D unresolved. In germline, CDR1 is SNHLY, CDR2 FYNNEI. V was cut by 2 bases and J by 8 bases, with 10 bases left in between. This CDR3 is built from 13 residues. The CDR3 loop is CASSEPGKHIQYF. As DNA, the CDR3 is TGTGCCAGCAGTGAACCTGGCAAGCACATTCAGTACTTC.

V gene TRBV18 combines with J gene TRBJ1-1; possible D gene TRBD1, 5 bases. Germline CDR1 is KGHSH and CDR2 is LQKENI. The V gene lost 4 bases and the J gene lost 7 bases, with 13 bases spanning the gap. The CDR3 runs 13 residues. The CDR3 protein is CASSRDRDLEAFF. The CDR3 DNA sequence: TGTGCCAGCTCACGAGATAGGGACCTTGAAGCTTTCTTT.

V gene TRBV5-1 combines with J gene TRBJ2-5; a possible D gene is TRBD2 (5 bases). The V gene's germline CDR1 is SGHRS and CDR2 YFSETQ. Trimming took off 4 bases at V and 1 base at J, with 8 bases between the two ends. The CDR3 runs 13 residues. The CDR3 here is CASSPRAQETQYF. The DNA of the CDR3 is TGCGCCAGCAGCCCGAGGGCCCAAGAGACCCAGTACTTC. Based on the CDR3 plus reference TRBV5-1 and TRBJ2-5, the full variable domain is KAGVTQTPRYLIKTRGQQVTLSCSPISGHRSVSWYQQTPGQGLQFLFEYFSETQRNKGNFPGRFSGRQFSNSRSEMNVSTLELGDSALYLCASSPRAQETQYFGPGTRLLVL.

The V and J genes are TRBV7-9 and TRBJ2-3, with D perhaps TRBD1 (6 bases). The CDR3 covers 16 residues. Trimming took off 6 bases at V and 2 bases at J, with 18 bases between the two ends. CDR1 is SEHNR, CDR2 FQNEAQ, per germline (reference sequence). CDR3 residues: CASRPNRVSPTDTQYF. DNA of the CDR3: TGTGCCAGCAGGCCAAACAGGGTTAGCCCCACAGATACGCAGTATTTT.

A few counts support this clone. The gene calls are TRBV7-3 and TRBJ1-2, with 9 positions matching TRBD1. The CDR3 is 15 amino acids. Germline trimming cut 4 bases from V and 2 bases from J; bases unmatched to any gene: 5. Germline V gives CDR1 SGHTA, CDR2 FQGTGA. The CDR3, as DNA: TGTGCCAGCAGCTCCTCAGGGACAGGGAACTATGGCTACACCTTC. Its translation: CASSSSGTGNYGYTF.

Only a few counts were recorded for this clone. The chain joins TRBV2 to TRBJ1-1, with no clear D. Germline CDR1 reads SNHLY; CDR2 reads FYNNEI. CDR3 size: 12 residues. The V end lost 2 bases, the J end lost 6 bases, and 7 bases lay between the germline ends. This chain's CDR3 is CASSERGAEAFF. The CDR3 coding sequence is TGTGCCAGCAGTGAACGGGGAGCTGAAGCTTTCTTT.

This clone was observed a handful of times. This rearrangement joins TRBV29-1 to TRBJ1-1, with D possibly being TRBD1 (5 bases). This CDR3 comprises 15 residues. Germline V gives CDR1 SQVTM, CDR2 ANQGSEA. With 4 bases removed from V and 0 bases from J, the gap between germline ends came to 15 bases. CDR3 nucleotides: TGCAGCGTTGGGGCAGGGCCTCGTTTGAACACTGAAGCTTTCTTT. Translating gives CSVGAGPRLNTEAFF.